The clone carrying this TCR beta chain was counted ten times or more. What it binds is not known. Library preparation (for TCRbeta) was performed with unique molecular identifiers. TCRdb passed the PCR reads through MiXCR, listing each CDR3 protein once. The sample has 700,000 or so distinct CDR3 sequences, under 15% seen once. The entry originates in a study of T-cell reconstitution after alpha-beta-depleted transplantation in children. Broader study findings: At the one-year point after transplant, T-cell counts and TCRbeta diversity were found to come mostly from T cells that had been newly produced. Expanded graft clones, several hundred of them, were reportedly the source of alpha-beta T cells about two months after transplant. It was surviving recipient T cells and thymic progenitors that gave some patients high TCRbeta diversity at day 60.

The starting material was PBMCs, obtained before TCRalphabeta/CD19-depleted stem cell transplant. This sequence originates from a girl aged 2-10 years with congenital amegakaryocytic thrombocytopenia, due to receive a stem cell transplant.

CDR3: CSVNSRGDYGYTF. The CDR3 DNA reads as TGCAGCGTTAACTCCAGGGGCGACTATGGCTACACCTTC. The chain employs TRBV29-1 and TRBJ1-2; D might be TRBD1 (6 bases). V was pared by 5 bases and J by 3 bases, with 13 bases between. The CDR3 contains 13 residues. CDR1 and CDR2 from the germline V gene are SQVTM and ANQGSEA. The full variable domain, its missing parts supplied by reference TRBV29-1 and TRBJ1-2, is SAVISQKPSRDICQRGTSLTIQCQVDSQVTMMFWYRQQPGQSLTLIATANQGSEATYESGFVIDKFPISRPNLTFSTLTVSNMSPEDSSIYLCSVNSRGDYGYTFGSGTRLTVV.